This passage covers 8 T cell receptor beta chains from one sample sequenced in a study of PD-1 and CTLA-4 blockade in melanoma. Here immunoSEQ multiplex PCR was the method, and the copy in TCRdb shows in-frame clones only, minus some. Seen here are 20,000 to 25,000 clones, 88% observed once, and the top ten hold 7.8%. This specimen consisted of CD8+ T cells from peripheral blood, obtained before anti-PD-1 treatment. All receptors derive from a human donor with melanoma.

The genes are TRBV21-1 and TRBJ1-5; the table assigns TRBD1, which was not confirmed against the DNA. TRBV21-1 is reported as a pseudogene. CDR3 length equals 17 residues. The CDR3 region has the DNA TGTGCCAGCAGCACCGGCCGGGACAGGGATAGCAATCAGCCCCAGCATTTT. Amino acids: CASSTGRDRDSNQPQHF.

The chain carries TRBV27 and TRBJ2-2; no definite D call. CDR1 is MNHEY, CDR2 SMNVEV, per germline (reference sequence). Trimming left V 5 bases short and J 5 bases short, with 12 bases between. This CDR3 has 14 residues. The CDR3 DNA reads as TGTGCCAGCAGTGTCGGAGTGGATACCGGGGAGCTGTTTTTT. Protein sequence: CASSVGVDTGELFF.

The CDR3 coding sequence is TGTGCCAGCAGCATCCCGGGATCCGCCTATGAGCAGTTCTTC. Protein sequence: CASSIPGSAYEQFF. The rearrangement joins TRBV11-2 to TRBJ2-1; possible D gene TRBD2, 5 bases. CDR1 SGHAT and CDR2 FQNNGV come from the germline V gene. The ends were cut back, 5 bases at V and 8 bases at J, with 16 bases in the middle. This CDR3 comprises 14 residues.

This rearrangement joins TRBV2 to TRBJ2-7; D ambiguous. V dropped 1 base and J dropped 3 bases, with 4 bases sitting between them. Germline CDR1 is SNHLY and CDR2 is FYNNEI. The CDR3 covers 12 residues. The CDR3 is CASSEGGYEQYF. As DNA, the CDR3 is TGTGCCAGCAGTGAAGGAGGCTACGAGCAGTACTTC.

The rearrangement uses TRBV7-9 and TRBJ2-6, with D maybe TRBD1 (5 bases). This CDR3 is built from 17 residues. V was cut by 4 bases and J by 0 bases, with 13 bases left in between. CDR1 SEHNR and CDR2 FQNEAQ come from the germline V gene (reference sequence). The CDR3 DNA reads as TGTGCCAGCAGCTCCAGAAATCAGGGCTCTGGGGCCAACGTCCTGACTTTC. Translated, it gives CASSSRNQGSGANVLTF.

The CDR3 here is CASSAGLESGEQYF. CDR3 DNA sequence: TGTGCCAGCAGTGCCGGATTGGAGTCGGGAGAGCAGTACTTC. The chain carries TRBV6-2 or TRBV6-3 and TRBJ2-7; D may be TRBD2 (5 bases). There are 14 residues in the CDR3. Trimming removed 5 bases at V and 7 bases at J, with 18 bases between. In germline, CDR1 is MNHEY, CDR2 SVGEGT.

The V gene is TRBV4-1, the J gene TRBJ2-2; no reliable D call. In germline, CDR1 is MGHRA, CDR2 YSYEKL. CDR3 size: 14 residues. Trimming took 1 base from V and 4 from J, leaving 7 bases between them. The CDR3 DNA reads as TGCGCCAGCAGCCAAGTAGGGCCCACCGGGGAGCTGTTTTTT. This codes for CASSQVGPTGELFF.

J is TRBJ1-1 and V is TRBV12-3 or TRBV12-4; D may be TRBD1 (5 bases). V gave up 6 bases and J gave up 10 bases, with 12 bases separating them. This CDR3 comprises 11 residues. Written as DNA, the CDR3 is TGTGCCAGCAGGGACCTCGGGGGAGCTTTCTTT. Translated: CASRDLGGAFF.